This TCR beta chain was identified in a study of blood T cell repertoires in COVID-19. Background on the study: COVID-19 samples, acute and convalescent, were from the United States, Italy and Spain. PBMCs, B-cell-depleted T cells, or T cells were the source of the cDNA or gDNA that made up the material.

Source study methods: Nucleated cell number was recorded as an estimate derived from reference gene primer amplification. Repertoires were generated with immunoSEQ multiplex PCR, while TCRdb's copy carries only in-frame clones and drops some. For V, J and clone size, that table is used; D and trimming come from the DNA. This table has fewer than 250,000 clones, about 88% appearing once. The CDR3 contains 15 residues. V lost 7 bases, J lost 5 bases, and 20 bases lay in between. Germline V lookup: CDR1 LNHDA, CDR2 SQIVND (reference sequence). The chain couples TRBV19 to TRBJ1-1; perhaps TRBD1 as D (6 bases). This TCR was sampled from a man aged 60-69 years with acute or convalescent COVID-19. The specimen sequenced was peripheral blood. The CDR3 sequence is CASTPSDRLRTEAFF. The DNA for the CDR3 is TGTGCCAGTACTCCGTCGGACAGACTACGGACTGAAGCTTTCTTT.